This T cell receptor (beta chain) originates from a study of cytomegalovirus exposure and HLA in healthy donors. Study outcomes and limitations: One later analysis, an examination of the 120 validation repertoires, found that first-cohort TCR clusters tended to co-occur in them. Altogether, more than 150 TCR beta chains were recorded as cytomegalovirus-associated. For cytomegalovirus status, the classifier reportedly gave diagnoses with high specificity and sensitivity. In vitro data verified three CMV-associated chains as specific for CMV antigens.

Method: immunoSEQ multiplex PCR; TCRdb's copy keeps in-frame clones and lacks some. The sample holds more than 150,000 clones, more than 65% seen once. The CDR3 spans 17 residues. Trimming at V came to 2 bases and at J to 2 bases, leaving 9 bases not matched to a gene. CDR1 MNHEY and CDR2 SMNVEV come from the germline V gene (reference sequence). On this clone: The antigen is undetermined.

The clonotype originates from a woman aged 18 to 35 in good health and CMV-seropositive. The sequenced sample consisted of PBMCs. V and J are TRBV27 and TRBJ1-5, with 7 bases aligning to TRBD1. CDR3: CASSLQGGGRGNQPQHF. The CDR3 DNA sequence: TGTGCCAGCAGTTTACAGGGGGGCGGTAGAGGCAATCAGCCCCAGCATTTT.